The rows below give T cell receptor beta chains drawn from one sample of a study of sequential checkpoint blockade in melanoma. Clones were sequenced by immunoSEQ multiplex PCR, and TCRdb holds only the in-frame ones, with some missing. The table records about 6,100 clones, less than 20% of them present only once. The sample here was tumor tissue (inferred from file names), taken from a patient given nivolumab and ipilimumab in sequence. These receptors originate from a human donor with melanoma. Each CDR3 is given with its conserved first and last residue. A D gene is named only where the DNA matches it firmly. Size is stated for part of the rows, as once, few or many counts, or as a class when the clone is expanded.

clone_size j_call d_call v_call cdr3_aa cdr3_nt
. TRBJ1-6 . TRBV14 CASSDMEVRGFQNSPLHF TGTGCCAGCAGCGACATGGAGGTCAGGGGTTTTCAGAATTCACCCCTCCACTTT
. TRBJ2-7 TRBD2 TRBV10-3 CAISETSGAYEQYF TGTGCCATCAGTGAGACTAGCGGGGCCTACGAGCAGTACTTC
many TRBJ2-5 . TRBV11-3 CASSLGIHQETQYF TGTGCCAGCAGCTTAGGGATACACCAAGAGACCCAGTACTTC
. TRBJ1-1 . TRBV15 CATSAVQGTLSNTEAFF TGTGCCACCAGCGCCGTCCAGGGGACACTTTCGAACACTGAAGCTTTCTTT
. TRBJ1-4 TRBD1 TRBV6-8 CAIRNRDSEKLFF TGTGCCATCAGAAACCGGGACAGTGAAAAACTGTTTTTT
few TRBJ2-1 . TRBV19 CASSAPSGRGFF TGTGCCAGTAGTGCTCCCAGCGGAAGGGGGTTCTTC
. TRBJ2-5 TRBD2 TRBV5-1 CASSFGLPGLALETQYF TGCGCCAGCAGCTTTGGATTACCGGGACTAGCCCTAGAGACCCAGTACTTC
many TRBJ1-2 . TRBV11-3 CASSLGGATGSGGYTF TGTGCCAGCAGCTTGGGGGGGGCTACAGGGTCGGGAGGCTACACCTTC
. TRBJ2-7 . TRBV11-3 CASSWGPGLDEQYF TGTGCCAGCAGCTGGGGGCCGGGGCTCGACGAGCAGTACTTC
. TRBJ1-5 . TRBV10-2 CASSRLSNQPQHF TGCGCCAGCAGTCGACTGAGCAATCAGCCCCAGCATTTT
. TRBJ2-7 . TRBV19 CASKKTGEGHEQYF TGTGCCAGTAAAAAGACAGGGGAGGGCCACGAGCAGTACTTC
few TRBJ1-4 TRBD1 TRBV15 CATSRVTGDEKLFF TGTGCCACCAGCAGAGTAACAGGGGATGAAAAACTGTTTTTT
medium-sized TRBJ2-3 . TRBV12-5 CASGLLPQGQDTQYF TGTGCTAGTGGTTTACTCCCCCAGGGCCAAGATACGCAGTATTTT
. TRBJ1-1 . TRBV5-1 CASSLVGGQTEAFF TGCGCCAGCAGCTTGGTGGGGGGGCAAACTGAAGCTTTCTTT
. TRBJ2-7 . TRBV18 CASSPLGDTYEQYF TGTGCCAGCTCTCCTTTGGGAGATACCTACGAGCAGTACTTC
. TRBJ1-4 . TRBV9 CASSVALGEGEKLFF TGTGCCAGCAGCGTAGCCCTCGGGGAGGGGGAAAAACTGTTTTTT
few TRBJ1-1 . TRBV15 CATSRDSRGGRRTEAFF TGTGCCACCAGCAGAGATAGTAGGGGAGGGCGCAGAACTGAAGCTTTCTTT
few TRBJ1-2 . TRBV15 CATSRAGWQGGYGYTF TGTGCCACCAGCAGAGCAGGTTGGCAGGGAGGGTATGGCTACACCTTC
. TRBJ1-1 . TRBV19 CASSIEGIMNTEAFF TGTGCCAGTAGTATAGAGGGGATCATGAACACTGAAGCTTTCTTT
. TRBJ1-1 TRBD1 TRBV5-1 CASSLGQGRTEAFF TGCGCCAGCAGCCTAGGACAGGGGAGAACTGAAGCTTTCTTT
. TRBJ2-7 . TRBV6-8 CASSSGTYEQYF TGTGCCAGCAGTTCCGGGACATACGAGCAGTACTTC
. TRBJ1-2 . TRBV11-3 CASSLVGEGANYGYTF TGTGCCAGCAGCTTAGTCGGCGAAGGAGCTAACTATGGCTACACCTTC
. TRBJ2-2 TRBD2 TRBV10-2 CASRTRGGASNTGELFF TGCGCCAGCAGAACCCGGGGGGGCGCGTCGAACACCGGGGAGCTGTTTTTT
few TRBJ1-6 . TRBV9 CASSVGMGSPLHF TGTGCCAGCAGCGTAGGGATGGGGTCACCCCTCCACTTT
few TRBJ2-7 . TRBV5-1 CASNSILGGREQYF TGCGCCAGCAACTCGATCCTCGGGGGCCGGGAGCAGTACTTC
. TRBJ1-5 TRBD1 TRBV5-1 CASSSLSTGSEQPQHF TGCGCCAGCAGCTCCCTATCGACAGGGTCAGAGCAGCCCCAGCATTTT
few TRBJ1-2 . TRBV6-8 CASSYSSRAGYGYTF TGTGCCAGCAGTTACTCGAGCAGGGCGGGCTATGGCTACACCTTC
few TRBJ2-5 . TRBV12-2 CATKERGGQETQYF TGTGCCACCAAGGAGCGGGGGGGACAAGAGACCCAGTACTTC
many TRBJ2-3 TRBD1 TRBV11-3 CASSLRTGHTDTQYF TGTGCCAGCAGCTTAAGGACAGGGCACACAGATACGCAGTATTTT